The rows below give T cell receptor beta chains drawn from one sample of a study of blood T cell repertoires in COVID-19. Clones were read by immunoSEQ multiplex PCR, and TCRdb kept only the in-frame ones, dropping some. Here the sample spans 150,000 or so clones, around 85% being singletons. Material: peripheral blood. The receptors shown here come from a man aged 60 to 69 who had recovered from COVID-19. Both conserved end residues are part of each CDR3. D genes are given only for firm matches. Only some rows state a clone size, as once, few, many or a class for expanded clones.

.	TRBD1	TRBJ1-1	TRBV6-2/TRBV6-3	CASSYDRGYTEAFF	TGTGCCAGCAGTTACGACAGGGGTTATACTGAAGCTTTCTTT
once	TRBD1	TRBJ1-6	TRBV3-1/TRBV3-2	CASSLTGTRSPLHF	TGTGCCAGCAGCCTGACAGGGACGAGGTCACCCCTCCACTTT
.	.	TRBJ2-2	TRBV14	CASSPRLVAATGELFF	TGTGCCAGCAGCCCCCGGCTAGTGGCAGCGACCGGGGAGCTGTTTTTT
.	TRBD1	TRBJ1-2	TRBV6-5	CASSYSTGGYGYTF	TGTGCCAGCAGTTACTCGACAGGGGGATATGGCTACACCTTC
.	TRBD1	TRBJ2-2	TRBV5-1	CASSLARDRGPTTNTGELFF	TGCGCCAGCAGCTTGGCCCGGGACAGGGGTCCTACTACGAACACCGGGGAGCTGTTTTTT
.	.	TRBJ1-2	TRBV23-1	CASSQWTGGVKGYTF	TGCGCCAGCAGTCAATGGACTGGAGGGGTAAAGGGCTACACCTTC
.	.	TRBJ1-5	TRBV6-2/TRBV6-3	CASSYGAGSQPQHF	TGTGCCAGCAGTTACGGTGCGGGGTCTCAGCCCCAGCATTTT
.	TRBD2	TRBJ2-7	TRBV4-3	CASSLSGGQPYEQYF	TGCGCCAGCAGCCTTAGCGGGGGCCAGCCCTACGAGCAGTACTTC
.	TRBD2	TRBJ2-1	TRBV6-4	CASSPQSRLAGGNNEQFF	TGTGCCAGCAGCCCCCAATCCCGACTAGCGGGGGGCAACAATGAGCAGTTCTTC
.	.	TRBJ2-7	TRBV19	CASSRGGTPPYEQYF	TGTGCCAGTAGTAGGGGCGGTACTCCCCCATACGAGCAGTACTTC
.	TRBD1	TRBJ2-6	TRBV18	CASSPVTGGSGANVLTF	TGTGCCAGCTCACCTGTGACAGGGGGCTCTGGGGCCAACGTCCTGACTTTC
.	TRBD1	TRBJ1-6	TRBV19	CASRSGTGMTYNSPLHF	TGTGCCAGTAGATCGGGGACAGGGATGACCTATAATTCACCCCTCCACTTT
.	TRBD1	TRBJ1-6	TRBV3-1/TRBV3-2	CASSQRTGSLFNSPLHF	TGTGCCAGCAGCCAAAGGACAGGGTCCCTTTTTAATTCACCCCTCCACTTT
.	TRBD2	TRBJ2-5	TRBV3-1/TRBV3-2	CASSYGGGPTQETQYF	TGTGCCAGCTCCTATGGCGGGGGGCCCACTCAAGAGACCCAGTACTTC
.	.	TRBJ2-7	TRBV5-8	CASSSHSEQYF	TGTGCCAGCAGCTCGCACAGCGAGCAGTACTTC
.	.	TRBJ1-2	TRBV19	CASSLYYGYTF	TGTGCCAGTAGTCTTTACTATGGCTACACCTTC
.	TRBD1	TRBJ1-5	TRBV24-1	CATSDIGTDQPQHF	TGTGCCACCAGTGACATAGGGACAGATCAGCCCCAGCATTTT
.	.	TRBJ1-1	TRBV19	CASRAGGPGTEAFF	TGTGCCAGTAGAGCTGGGGGCCCAGGCACTGAAGCTTTCTTT
.	TRBD1	TRBJ1-6	TRBV6-1	CASSESVFTGGGNSPLHF	TGTGCCAGCAGTGAATCCGTTTTTACAGGGGGAGGAAATTCACCCCTCCACTTT
.	TRBD2	TRBJ2-5	TRBV10-2	CASGEGRETQYF	TGCGCCAGCGGGGAGGGTAGGGAGACCCAGTACTTC
.	TRBD1	TRBJ1-2	TRBV14	CASSQLTGVGNYGYTF	TGTGCCAGCAGCCAATTGACAGGGGTTGGTAACTATGGCTACACCTTC
once	TRBD1	TRBJ2-3	TRBV7-3	CASSRGQTADTQYF	TGTGCCAGCAGCAGGGGACAGACGGCAGATACGCAGTATTTT
.	TRBD2	TRBJ2-1	TRBV4-2	CASSPTTSGGYNEQFF	TGTGCCAGCAGCCCCACCACTAGCGGGGGTTACAATGAGCAGTTCTTC
.	TRBD2	TRBJ2-7	TRBV6-5	CASSRLAGAYEQYF	TGTGCCAGCAGTCGACTAGCGGGGGCCTACGAGCAGTACTTC
.	TRBD1	TRBJ2-3	TRBV19	CASSIQNRGRDTDTQYF	TGTGCCAGTAGTATACAAAACAGGGGGCGCGACACAGATACGCAGTATTTT
.	.	TRBJ1-2	TRBV5-1	CASSLETGRGGYTF	TGCGCCAGCAGCTTAGAGACAGGACGCGGTGGCTACACCTTC
.	TRBD1	TRBJ1-1	TRBV5-4	CASSFNTGGWAFF	TGTGCCAGCAGCTTTAATACAGGGGGTTGGGCTTTCTTT
.	.	TRBJ1-1	TRBV10-3	CAISEQVGEAFF	TGTGCCATCAGTGAACAGGTTGGTGAAGCTTTCTTT
.	.	TRBJ2-6	TRBV6-4	CASSEGGAGGANVLTF	TGTGCCAGCAGTGAAGGGGGGGCCGGCGGGGCCAACGTCCTGACTTTC
.	TRBD1	TRBJ1-4	TRBV6-5	CASSSTGGKNEKLFF	TGTGCCAGCAGTTCAACAGGGGGCAAAAATGAAAAACTGTTTTTT
few	TRBD1	TRBJ1-1	TRBV18	CASSPQLQGMNTEAFF	TGTGCCAGCTCACCACAACTACAGGGGATGAACACTGAAGCTTTCTTT
.	TRBD2	TRBJ2-1	TRBV27	CASSLSRGGRNLYNEQFF	TGTGCCAGCAGTTTATCACGGGGGGGGCGGAACCTCTACAATGAGCAGTTCTTC
.	.	TRBJ1-2	TRBV19	CASQAAGGYTF	TGTGCCAGTCAAGCAGCGGGAGGCTACACCTTC
.	.	TRBJ1-6	TRBV2	CASRELNSPLHF	TGTGCCAGCAGGGAGTTGAATTCACCCCTCCACTTT
once	TRBD1	TRBJ2-5	TRBV19	CASSSKGAPKETQYF	TGTGCCAGTAGTTCCAAGGGGGCCCCAAAAGAGACCCAGTACTTC
.	TRBD2	TRBJ2-2	TRBV7-3	CASSSQSGTIGGELFF	TGTGCCAGCAGCTCCCAATCCGGGACTATCGGGGGGGAGCTGTTTTTT
once	.	TRBJ1-2	TRBV5-8	CASSLGPGRGYTF	TGTGCCAGCAGCTTGGGTCCAGGGAGGGGCTACACCTTC
.	.	TRBJ2-4	TRBV9	CASSSEGGGGGAKNIQYF	TGTGCCAGCAGCTCAGAAGGCGGGGGCGGAGGAGCCAAAAACATTCAGTACTTC